Below are 22 T cell receptor beta chains sequenced from a single sample in a study of shared clonotypes between healthy human individuals. Selected positively for CCR7 and CD45RO-negative, naive CD8 cells excluded terminally differentiated effector memory CD45RA+ cells. Measured with immunoSEQ multiplex PCR; TCRdb has only the in-frame clones, and not every one. Among about 2 million clones, less than 95% were seen once, and the ten largest hold 0.95% to 1.5%. The sample was naive CD8+ T cells sorted from blood. The source of these receptors is a man aged 18 to 29 in good health.

The count of this clone is one. The chain employs TRBV7-9 and TRBJ2-7; maybe TRBD1 (6 bases). The V gene's germline CDR1 is SEHNR and CDR2 FQNEAQ (reference sequence). Deletions cut 5 bases from V and 5 bases from J, with 16 bases between. This CDR3 has 14 amino acids. The CDR3: CASSGAQGRNEQYF. Here the CDR3 DNA reads TGTGCCAGCAGCGGGGCACAGGGCCGTAACGAGCAGTACTTC.

In its sample, this clone was seen once. The V gene is TRBV5-1, the J gene TRBJ1-5, with 7 bases matching TRBD1. Looked up from germline, CDR1 is SGHRS and CDR2 is YFSETQ. V gave up 0 bases and J gave up 6 bases; unmatched junction bases: 6. The CDR3 totals 15 residues. CDR3 DNA: TGCGCCAGCAGCTTGGTAGGCAGGGGGGTTCAGCCCCAGCATTTT. It translates to CASSLVGRGVQPQHF.

This sequence joins TRBV2 and TRBJ2-7; 8 bases match TRBD1. This CDR3 region has 14 residues. Germline-derived CDR1 and CDR2 are SNHLY and FYNNEI. Trimming at V came to 6 bases and at J to 6 bases, leaving 10 bases not matched to a gene. The CDR3 DNA reads TGTGCCAGCAGGGGACAGGCACCACCTCTCGAGCAGTACTTC. As protein: CASRGQAPPLEQYF.

V gene TRBV6-5 combines with J gene TRBJ2-4; no definite D call. Trimming cost V 8 bases and J 8 bases, with 13 bases left between them. CDR3 length: 12 amino acids. Germline V gives CDR1 MNHEY, CDR2 SVGAGI. The CDR3 DNA reads TGTGCCAGCTCTTCGTCATTGCACATTCAGTACTTC. This encodes CASSSSLHIQYF.

The chain combines TRBV9 with TRBJ1-2, with D maybe TRBD1 (5 bases). Deletions cut 3 bases from V and 2 bases from J, with 8 bases between. The CDR3 is 13 amino acids. The V gene's germline CDR1 is SGDLS and CDR2 YYNGEE. In nucleotides, the CDR3 is TGTGCCAGCAGCGCTGCAGGGAACTATGGCTACACCTTC. Encoded protein: CASSAAGNYGYTF.

The chain uses TRBV27 and TRBJ2-7, with TRBD1 matching 10 bases. The CDR3 loop spans 17 amino acids. The V gene end was trimmed by 0 bases and the J gene end by 0 bases; junction bases not matched to a gene: 5. Germline V CDR1 and CDR2: MNHEY, SMNVEV (reference sequence). CDR3 bases: TGTGCCAGCAGTTTATCCGGGACAGGGGTTTACTCCTACGAGCAGTACTTC. This translates into CASSLSGTGVYSYEQYF.

This clone was found once. The chain couples TRBV30 to TRBJ1-5, with a weak D call TRBD1 (5 bases). Deletions cut 1 base from V and 0 bases from J, with 10 bases between. The CDR3 contains 15 residues. CDR1 is GTSNPN, CDR2 SVGIG, per germline (reference sequence). The chain's CDR3 is CAWSGQPLSNQPQHF. CDR3 DNA sequence: TGTGCCTGGAGTGGACAGCCTCTTAGCAATCAGCCCCAGCATTTT.

This chain joins TRBV7-6 and TRBJ2-1; D perhaps matches TRBD1 (6 bases). V was pared by 5 bases and J by 4 bases, with 15 bases between. Germline V gene lookup returns CDR1 SGHVS and CDR2 FNYEAQ. The CDR3 is made up of 15 amino acids. CDR3 loop: CASSHRPDSYNEQFF. The DNA for the CDR3 is TGTGCCAGCAGCCACCGACCGGACAGTTACAATGAGCAGTTCTTC.

CDR3 region: CASSATSGSWDTQYF. CDR3 nucleotides: TGTGCCAGCAGTGCTACTAGCGGGAGCTGGGATACGCAGTATTTT. J is TRBJ2-3 and V is TRBV6-5, with TRBD2 matching over 11 bases. The CDR3 is 15 residues long. The germline V gene encodes CDR1 MNHEY and CDR2 SVGAGI. V lost 5 bases, J lost 6 bases, and 7 bases stayed unmatched.

The chain joins TRBV19 to TRBJ2-2; 10 bases match TRBD2. This CDR3 spans 17 amino acids. V lost 4 bases to trimming and J lost 0 bases; unmatched junction nucleotides: 5. Germline-derived CDR1 and CDR2 are LNHDA and SQIVND (reference sequence). The CDR3 DNA reads TGTGCCAGTAGTAGGGGACTAGCGACCTCGAACACCGGGGAGCTGTTTTTT. Translating it yields CASSRGLATSNTGELFF.

V is TRBV7-2 and J is TRBJ2-7; D remains unclear. The CDR3 runs to 13 residues. Deletions cut 0 bases from V and 5 bases from J, with 8 bases between. In germline, CDR1 is SGHTA, CDR2 FQGNSA. The CDR3 reads CASSLAQTHEQYF. For the CDR3, the DNA is TGTGCCAGCAGCTTAGCGCAGACCCACGAGCAGTACTTC.

The V gene is TRBV14, the J gene TRBJ1-6; D may be TRBD1 (5 bases). Looked up from germline, CDR1 is SGHDN and CDR2 is FVKESK. Trimming left V 0 bases short and J 9 bases short, with 15 bases between. The CDR3 totals 16 residues. The CDR3 is CASSQDAWGLGSPLHF. CDR3 nucleotide sequence: TGTGCCAGCAGCCAAGACGCTTGGGGGTTGGGTTCACCCCTCCACTTT. Supplemented by reference TRBV14 and TRBJ1-6, the full variable domain reads EAGVTQFPSHSVIEKGQTVTLRCDPISGHDNLYWYRRVMGKEIKFLLHFVKESKQDESGMPNNRFLAERTGGTYSTLKVQPAELEDSGVYFCASSQDAWGLGSPLHFGNGTRLTVT.

The CDR3 region has the DNA TGCAGCGTTGAAGACGCGGGCGGCCGGCTCCCCTACGAGCAGTACTTC. Its translation is CSVEDAGGRLPYEQYF. This chain joins TRBV29-1 and TRBJ2-7, with a weak D call TRBD2 (5 bases). Trimming stripped 0 bases from V and 2 bases from J, with 17 bases between. Germline V lookup: CDR1 SQVTM, CDR2 ANQGSEA. The CDR3 has 16 residues.

The rearrangement joins TRBV7-9 to TRBJ2-1; a possible D gene is TRBD2 (5 bases). The CDR3 runs 13 residues. The V gene lost 7 bases and the J gene lost 8 bases, with 15 bases spanning the gap. Germline loops: CDR1 SEHNR, CDR2 FQNEAQ (reference sequence). The CDR3 reads CASTESLSDEQFF. The CDR3 DNA reads TGTGCCAGCACGGAAAGCCTTAGCGATGAGCAGTTCTTC.

V gene TRBV28 combines with J gene TRBJ2-2; maybe TRBD2 (6 bases). Germline V gene lookup returns CDR1 MDHEN and CDR2 SYDVKM. The CDR3 runs 12 residues. Trimming removed 6 bases from V and 13 bases from J, with 15 bases in between. This chain's CDR3 is CASSLAAGRLFF. In DNA form, the CDR3 reads TGTGCCAGCAGCCTGGCCGCGGGAAGGCTGTTTTTT. The whole variable domain, remainder taken from reference TRBV28 and TRBJ2-2, is DVKVTQSSRYLVKRTGEKVFLECVQDMDHENMFWYRQDPGLGLRLIYFSYDVKMKEKGDIPEGYSVSREKKERFSLILESASTNQTSMYLCASSLAAGRLFFGEGSRLTVL.

J is TRBJ2-7 and V is TRBV7-9; 9 nucleotides agree with TRBD1. The CDR3 runs 15 residues. The V gene's germline CDR1 is SEHNR and CDR2 FQNEAQ (reference sequence). The J segment lost 4 bases and the V segment lost 5 bases, leaving 9 bases of the junction unmatched. CDR3 in amino acids: CASSTTQGAVYEQYF. The DNA for the CDR3 is TGTGCCAGCAGCACAACACAGGGGGCTGTATACGAGCAGTACTTC.

V usage is TRBV28 and J usage is TRBJ2-7, with D tentatively TRBD1 or TRBD2 (5 bases each). Germline loops: CDR1 MDHEN, CDR2 SYDVKM. This CDR3 region has 11 residues. The germline V and J ends were trimmed by 4 bases and 5 bases, with 6 bases remaining between them. The CDR3 protein is CASSWGNEQYF. DNA of the CDR3: TGTGCCAGCAGTTGGGGGAACGAGCAGTACTTC.

The chain couples TRBV11-2 to TRBJ2-3; TRBD2 aligns across 9 bases. CDR1 is SGHAT, CDR2 FQNNGV, per germline. V dropped 1 base and J dropped 6; count of bases not matched to a gene: 11. The CDR3 has 17 amino acids. In nucleotides, the CDR3 is TGTGCCAGCAGCTTAGTTTTTAGCGGGGGTCCATGGGATACGCAGTATTTT. Amino acids: CASSLVFSGGPWDTQYF.

The V and J genes are TRBV6-1 and TRBJ2-3; the match to TRBD1 covers 9 bases. The junction had 8 bases not matched to a gene; V was cut back by 8 bases and J by 2 bases. The CDR3 loop spans 15 amino acids. The germline V gene has CDR1 MNHNS and CDR2 SASEGT. CDR3 sequence reads: CASGIQGALTDTQYF. DNA for the CDR3: TGTGCCAGCGGAATACAGGGGGCCCTCACAGATACGCAGTATTTT.

The chain recombines TRBV5-1 with TRBJ2-2; D remains unclear. Per the germline V gene, CDR1 is SGHRS and CDR2 is YFSETQ. Trimming shortened V by 2 bases and J by 2 bases, and 10 bases separated the two germline ends. The CDR3 has 15 amino acids. CDR3 nucleotides: TGCGCCAGCAGCTTCGGTACGAGCAACACCGGGGAGCTGTTTTTT. Amino acids: CASSFGTSNTGELFF. The complete variable domain, with remaining parts taken from reference TRBV5-1 and TRBJ2-2, reads KAGVTQTPRYLIKTRGQQVTLSCSPISGHRSVSWYQQTPGQGLQFLFEYFSETQRNKGNFPGRFSGRQFSNSRSEMNVSTLELGDSALYLCASSFGTSNTGELFFGEGSRLTVL.

Concerning this clone: The sample has other DNA sequences that encode this CDR3 too. The rearrangement links TRBV27 to TRBJ2-7; perhaps TRBD1 as D (6 bases). CDR1 is MNHEY, CDR2 SMNVEV, per germline (reference sequence). Trimming removed 0 bases from V and 0 bases from J, with 9 bases in between. This CDR3 comprises 15 residues. CDR3 nucleotide sequence: TGTGCCAGCAGTTTATCCGTAGGGGGCTCCTACGAGCAGTACTTC. It yields the protein CASSLSVGGSYEQYF.

The CDR3 DNA reads as TGTGCCAGCAGTCTCACAGGGTTAAGGGCTGAAGCTTTCTTT. Translating gives CASSLTGLRAEAFF. The V and J genes are TRBV27 and TRBJ1-1; possible D gene TRBD1, 6 bases. This CDR3 is 14 amino acids long. Trimming took 5 bases from V and 6 from J, leaving 16 bases between them. Germline CDR1 MNHEY, CDR2 SMNVEV (reference sequence).